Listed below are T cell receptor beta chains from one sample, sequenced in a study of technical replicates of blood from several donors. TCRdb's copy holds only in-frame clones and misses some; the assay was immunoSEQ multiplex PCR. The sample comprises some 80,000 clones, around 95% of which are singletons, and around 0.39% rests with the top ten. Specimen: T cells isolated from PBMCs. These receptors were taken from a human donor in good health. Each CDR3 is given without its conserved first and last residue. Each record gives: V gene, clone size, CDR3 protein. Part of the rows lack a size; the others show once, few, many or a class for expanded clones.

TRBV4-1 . ASSQTRVFRHEQF
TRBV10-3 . ASTEALAGKDNEQF
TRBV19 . ASSIPRQGKANQPQH
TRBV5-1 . ASSLGGSDEQY
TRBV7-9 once ASIRKGALEAF
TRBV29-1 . SVGGQGYEQY
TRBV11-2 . ASSLIAGPQETQY
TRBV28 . ASGLDGTNTGELF
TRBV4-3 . ASSQDWGRYNEQF
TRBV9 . ASSSGRMFGNNEQF
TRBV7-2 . ASSKLSDEQY
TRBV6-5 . ASSLGTGVYEQY
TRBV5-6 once ASSLASGRYNEQF
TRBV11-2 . ASSPPGSLDEQF
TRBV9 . ASSGTGGSGANVLT
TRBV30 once AWSRGLAHEQF
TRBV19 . ASSINRETEAF
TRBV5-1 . ASSLDRGSGQPQH
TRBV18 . ASSSRGHSYEQY
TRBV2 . ASSGTGAPGANVLT
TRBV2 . ASSGTSGSITGELF
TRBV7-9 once ASSSGLAGGPGTGELF
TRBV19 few ASSSPPGVQTEAF
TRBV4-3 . ASSQDTRDYGYT
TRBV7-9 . ASSSTSGGLREQY
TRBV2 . AWNSAGSGANVLT
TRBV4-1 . ASSRGLAEYTDTQY
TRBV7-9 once ASSLSLEAF
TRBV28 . ASSPVAGGLSDTQY
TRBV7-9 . ASTPGDGTQY
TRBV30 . AWSVGGLGTYEQY
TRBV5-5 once ASSRKGTGVLRNQPQH
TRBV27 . ASSGLAGGRTDTQY
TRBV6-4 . ASSLLAGGANEQF
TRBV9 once ASSVLYGRNTGELF
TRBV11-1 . ASSQNRVRFGDTQY
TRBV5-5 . ASSPSWDRAKNIQY
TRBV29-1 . SVGKLMNTEAF
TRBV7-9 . ASSLLTATYEQY
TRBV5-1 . ASSYGQGTEAF
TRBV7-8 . ASSIRLVGYEQY
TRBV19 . ASSHGLGRGAF